Reported below is one T cell receptor (beta chain). Its antigen remains undetermined. Per-base qualities were not stored, and no clone one base away is much larger. This sample was taken from a study of control samples from healthy donors and cancer patients (dated by TCRdb to about 2020). Library preparation was by the immunoSEQ multiplex PCR assay. As stored in TCRdb, this immuneACCESS dataset retains in-frame rearrangements with V and J assigned. A fraction of the clones does not appear; measured against another copy, unresolved V genes explain less than half of the discrepancy, and the remainder lacks a known reason. The sample yields some 130,000 clones; roughly 90% were counted once. Of the sample, approximately 2% is held by the ten largest clones. Material for sequencing was blood. This TCR came from a woman aged 50 to 65 in good health.

The CDR3 reads as follows: CASSNRDRGPQETQYF. The DNA reads TGTGCCAGCAGTAACCGGGACAGGGGGCCGCAAGAGACCCAGTACTTC. The chain joins TRBV28 to TRBJ2-5; 12 bases in between match TRBD1. The germline V end is reduced by 5 bases and the J end by 2 bases; junction bases left unmatched: 6. The CDR3 contains 16 residues, cysteine and phenylalanine counted. CDR3 DNA is the only sequence kept; it has 48 bases, read in frame from the first base. CDR1 MDHEN and CDR2 SYDVKM were looked up in the germline V gene.